The 30 T cell receptor beta chains reported below all come from one sample, sequenced in a study of human T cells and chemical hapten exposure. Time point given: patch test 3, about 24 weeks after DPC sensitization. Treatment meaning: therapeutic diphenylcyclopropenone sensitization with weekly scalp DPC. TCRdb re-called the RACE reads through MiXCR, storing one row per CDR3 protein. Seen here are tens of thousands of distinct CDR3 sequences, 10% to 12% observed once, and the top ten hold about 3.5%. This specimen was whole blood, taken in connection with sensitization to the hapten diphenylcyclopropenone (DPC). These receptors were collected from a woman in her fifties or sixties with alopecia areata. Some clones in this sample may be carry-over from other donors' samples.

This clonotype was found many times. The gene calls are TRBV30 and TRBJ2-7; 13 bases align to TRBD2. V was clipped by 0 bases and J by 3 bases; unmatched bases: 5. Germline-derived CDR1 and CDR2 are GTSNPN and SVGIG (reference sequence). The length of the CDR3 is 16 residues. The CDR3 protein is CAWSVRGLAGLYEQYF. The CDR3 bases are TGTGCCTGGAGTGTAAGGGGACTAGCGGGACTCTACGAGCAGTACTTC.

This chain joins TRBV28 and TRBJ2-1; D uncertain. From germline, CDR1 is MDHEN and CDR2 SYDVKM. The CDR3 length is 10 residues. The V end lost 5 bases, the J end lost 12 bases, and 8 bases lay between the germline ends. CDR3 in amino acids: CASSERRQFF. For the CDR3, the DNA is TGTGCCAGCAGTGAGCGAAGGCAGTTCTTC. Full variable domain (outside the CDR3, taken from reference TRBV28 and TRBJ2-1): DVKVTQSSRYLVKRTGEKVFLECVQDMDHENMFWYRQDPGLGLRLIYFSYDVKMKEKGDIPEGYSVSREKKERFSLILESASTNQTSMYLCASSERRQFFGPGTRLTVL.

This chain links TRBV28 with TRBJ1-6; 8 nucleotides agree with TRBD1. Looked up from germline, CDR1 is MDHEN and CDR2 is SYDVKM. The CDR3 loop spans 15 amino acids. V was pared by 5 bases and J by 9 bases, with 9 bases of the junction left unmatched. CDR3 residues: CASSPGQAVGSPLHF. The DNA for the CDR3 is TGTGCCAGCAGTCCGGGACAGGCCGTAGGTTCACCCCTCCACTTT.

This clonotype was counted only a few times. The rearrangement links TRBV6-1 to TRBJ1-1, with TRBD1 as a possible D gene (5 bases). V dropped 4 bases and J dropped 1 base, with 19 bases sitting between them. This CDR3 comprises 17 residues. CDR1 is MNHNS, CDR2 SASEGT, per germline. The CDR3 DNA reads as TGTGCCAGCAGTGCCCGGGGATGGGGGAGGTCGAACACTGAAGCTTTCTTT. Residues: CASSARGWGRSNTEAFF.

The chain links TRBV11-1 to TRBJ2-3; 11 bases are shared with TRBD1. CDR3 size: 13 residues. Germline lookup yields CDR1 SGHAT and CDR2 FQDESV (reference sequence). Trimming took 8 bases from V and 4 from J; bases not matched to a gene: 2. CDR3 coding DNA: TGTGCCAGCGGACAGGGGGCAGCAGATACGCAGTATTTT. This sequence encodes CASGQGAADTQYF.

This clonotype was seen repeatedly, ten times or more. This chain links TRBV29-1 with TRBJ2-3; a weak D match, TRBD1 (6 bases). The CDR3 spans 12 residues. V lost 7 bases and J lost 4, with 12 bases in between. Looked up from germline, CDR1 is SQVTM and CDR2 is ANQGSEA. CDR3 DNA sequence: TGCAGCGCTAGGAAGGGGGCAGATACGCAGTATTTT. It is translated as CSARKGADTQYF.

This clonotype has only a few counts. J is TRBJ2-2 and V is TRBV19, with D tentatively TRBD2 (5 bases). Germline lookup yields CDR1 LNHDA and CDR2 SQIVND (reference sequence). CDR3 length: 16 residues. The ends were cut back, 1 base at V and 4 bases at J, with 13 bases in the middle. The chain's CDR3 is CASSIVVGRGTGELFF. In DNA form, the CDR3 reads TGTGCCAGTAGTATAGTAGTTGGGAGAGGCACCGGGGAGCTGTTTTTT.

As to this clonotype: This may be a read error: a much more frequent sequence differs by one nucleotide. This rearrangement joins TRBV20-1 to TRBJ1-1; TRBD1 is a possible D gene (6 bases). The V gene's germline CDR1 is DFQATT and CDR2 SNEGSKA (reference sequence). The CDR3 is 12 residues long. The CDR3 is CSAVRRDTVAFF. The CDR3 DNA follows: TGCAGTGCCGTAAGACGGGACACTGTAGCTTTCTTT.

This rearrangement joins TRBV7-9 to TRBJ2-7; 7 bases match TRBD1. The V gene end was trimmed by 3 bases and the J gene end by 2 bases; junction bases not matched to a gene: 4. The CDR3 is 14 amino acids. The germline V gene has CDR1 SEHNR and CDR2 FQNEAQ (reference sequence). The CDR3 sequence is CASSLPTGPYEQYF. The CDR3 DNA follows: TGTGCCAGCAGCTTGCCGACAGGGCCCTACGAGCAGTACTTC. The variable domain in full, completed from reference TRBV7-9 and TRBJ2-7, reads DTGVSQNPRHKITKRGQNVTFRCDPISEHNRLYWYRQTLGQGPEFLTYFQNEAQLEKSRLLSDRFSAERPKGSFSTLEIQRTEQGDSAMYLCASSLPTGPYEQYFGPGTRLTVT.

In the case of this clonotype: A much larger clone sits a single nucleotide away, making a read error possible. The J gene is TRBJ2-1, the V gene TRBV19; D is possibly TRBD1 (5 bases). CDR3 length equals 14 residues. The germline gives CDR1 LNHDA, CDR2 SQIVND (reference sequence). CDR3 protein: CASSIGASYIEQFF. The CDR3 nucleotides read TGTGCCAGTAGTATTGGGGCTTCCTACATTGAGCAGTTCTTC.

The sample holds one count of this clonotype. One base away lies a much larger clone, so this may be a sequencing read error. This chain connects TRBV24-1 to TRBJ1-5, with D perhaps matching TRBD1 (6 bases). Germline-derived CDR1 and CDR2 are KGHDR and SFDVKD. Trimming stripped 3 bases from V and 10 bases from J, with 15 bases between. The CDR3 covers 14 residues. The CDR3 region has the DNA TGTGCCACCAGTGATCAGGGGACCCTCCGACCCCAGCATTTT. Residues: CATSDQGTLRPQHF.

There are many counts of this clonotype. J is TRBJ1-6 and V is TRBV7-9; a possible D gene is TRBD1 (6 bases). V was clipped by 5 bases and J by 7 bases, with 18 bases between them. Germline V gene sequence: CDR1 SEHNR, CDR2 FQNEAQ (reference sequence). This CDR3 contains 16 residues. This CDR3 is CASSRKQGIVNSPLHF. CDR3 in DNA: TGTGCCAGCAGCCGCAAGCAGGGGATAGTGAATTCACCCCTCCACTTT.

J is TRBJ2-1 and V is TRBV19, with D possibly being TRBD1 (9 bases). The germline gives CDR1 LNHDA, CDR2 SQIVND (reference sequence). CDR3 length: 20 residues. V shed 5 bases and J shed 1 base, with 27 bases lying between them. The CDR3: CASSFRQGVLGRGSYNEQFF. The CDR3 DNA sequence: TGTGCCAGTAGTTTCCGACAGGGGGTACTCGGGAGGGGATCCTACAATGAGCAGTTCTTC.

The chain is built from TRBV12-3 or TRBV12-4 and TRBJ2-2; D is uncertain. V dropped 3 bases and J dropped 2 bases, with 10 bases sitting between them. This CDR3 comprises 15 residues. CDR3 amino acids: CASSLGRRNTGELFF. CDR3 nucleotides: TGTGCCAGCAGTTTGGGCAGGCGCAACACCGGGGAGCTGTTTTTT.

The V and J genes are TRBV5-1 and TRBJ2-1; D assignment may be TRBD1 or TRBD2 (5 bases each). Germline values: CDR1 SGHRS, CDR2 YFSETQ. V was pared by 2 bases and J by 5 bases, with 17 bases between. This CDR3 has 16 residues. DNA for the CDR3: TGCGCCAGCAGCTTAGGAGGACACCTAGCTGACAATGAGCAGTTCTTC. Protein product: CASSLGGHLADNEQFF.

This clonotype has ten or more counts. This chain connects TRBV20-1 to TRBJ2-7; D possibly corresponds to TRBD2 (5 bases). Germline-derived CDR1 and CDR2 are DFQATT and SNEGSKA (reference sequence). With 6 bases removed from V and 6 bases from J, the gap between germline ends came to 12 bases. The CDR3 is made up of 11 amino acids. The chain's CDR3 is CSAGRSGEQYF. DNA for the CDR3: TGCAGTGCGGGCCGAAGCGGCGAGCAGTACTTC.

There are many counts of this clonotype. The chain employs TRBV7-2 and TRBJ2-1; 7 nucleotides line up with TRBD2. This CDR3 has 18 amino acids. J lost 0 bases, V lost 2 bases, and 10 bases had no gene match. Looked up from germline, CDR1 is SGHTA and CDR2 is FQGNSA. CDR3 amino acids: CASSLLAGEEGSYNEQFF. In nucleotides, the CDR3 is TGTGCCAGCAGCTTATTGGCGGGGGAGGAGGGCTCCTACAATGAGCAGTTCTTC.

About this clonotype itself: This may be a read error, as it is one base from a much larger clone. This rearrangement joins TRBV11-2 to TRBJ2-2; D assignment may be TRBD1 or TRBD2 (5 bases each). Trimming took off 8 bases at V and 5 bases at J, with 21 bases between the two ends. The CDR3 has 16 amino acids. The germline V gene encodes CDR1 SGHAT and CDR2 FQNNGV. Written as DNA, the CDR3 is TGTGCCAGCTCCCCCGGGACCTCGACGCGGACCGGGGAGCTGTTTTTT. The encoded protein is CASSPGTSTRTGELFF.

The genes are TRBV30 and TRBJ2-2, with a tentative D call TRBD2 (7 bases). The ends were cut back, 5 bases at V and 1 base at J, with 11 bases in the middle. Germline lookup yields CDR1 GTSNPN and CDR2 SVGIG (reference sequence). CDR3 length equals 14 residues. The DNA for the CDR3 is TGTGCCTGGCGGGGGGCCCTGAACACCGGGGAGCTGTTTTTT. As protein: CAWRGALNTGELFF.

This clonotype was detected many times. V usage is TRBV12-3 or TRBV12-4 and J usage is TRBJ1-4; tentative D call: TRBD1 (6 bases). The V and J ends lost 7 bases and 10 bases respectively, with 19 bases between them. This CDR3 has 14 residues. The CDR3 bases are TGTGCCAGCAAAGGCCCAGGACAGCCAACAAAACTGTTTTTT. Translated, it gives CASKGPGQPTKLFF.

This clonotype was seen only a few times. The V gene is TRBV10-1, the J gene TRBJ1-5; D call uncertain. The germline V gene encodes CDR1 WNHNN and CDR2 SYGVQD (reference sequence). The CDR3 is 13 residues long. The V end lost 3 bases, the J end lost 9 bases, and 12 bases lay between the germline ends. CDR3 nucleotide sequence: TGCGCCAGCAGTGAAAGCAGTCGGGGGCCCCAGCATTTT. It specifies CASSESSRGPQHF.

This clonotype has a count of ten or more. The chain is built from TRBV5-1 and TRBJ2-2; TRBD2 agrees at 9 bases. The CDR3 covers 16 residues. The ends lost 3 bases at V and 6 bases at J; junction bases unmatched: 9. Germline CDR1 reads SGHRS; CDR2 reads YFSETQ. The CDR3 coding sequence is TGCGCCAGCAGCTCCGGAGTAGCGGGAGCCGCCGGGGAGCTGTTTTTT. Amino acids: CASSSGVAGAAGELFF.

This chain links TRBV3-1 with TRBJ2-5, with D perhaps assigned TRBD1 or TRBD2 (5 bases each). V lost 0 bases and J 7 bases, leaving 9 bases between the germline ends. CDR3 length: 13 residues. The V gene's germline CDR1 is LGHDT and CDR2 YNNKEL (reference sequence). The CDR3 spells CASSQDGGLTQYF. In nucleotides, the CDR3 is TGTGCCAGCAGCCAAGATGGGGGTCTGACCCAGTACTTC.

This clonotype came up many times. The chain is built from TRBV7-8 and TRBJ1-5; the D gene is possibly TRBD1 (5 bases). The V end was cut by 4 bases, the J end by 4 bases, with 14 bases between. Germline CDR1 reads SGHVS; CDR2 reads FQNEAQ. This CDR3 comprises 15 residues. Here the CDR3 reads CASSSIGTQNQPQHF. CDR3 in DNA: TGTGCCAGCAGCTCAATCGGGACCCAGAATCAGCCCCAGCATTTT.

This clonotype occurred many times. The rearrangement joins TRBV29-1 to TRBJ2-4; a possible D gene is TRBD1 (5 bases). Germline CDR1 and CDR2: SQVTM and ANQGSEA. The CDR3 sequence is 13 residues long. The germline V and J ends were trimmed by 7 bases and 9 bases, with 19 bases remaining between them. The CDR3 DNA sequence: TGCAGCGCTACCCCGGACAACCGTGGCATTCAGTACTTC. This encodes CSATPDNRGIQYF.

The J gene is TRBJ1-2, the V gene TRBV12-3 or TRBV12-4, with 8 nucleotides matching TRBD1. Unmatched junction bases numbered 12, after V lost 5 bases and J lost 1 base. The CDR3 is 17 amino acids. In DNA form, the CDR3 reads TGTGCCAGCAGTCTCCGGACAGGGATAAGATTTAACTATGGCTACACCTTC. Translating gives CASSLRTGIRFNYGYTF.

This clonotype was counted many times. The genes are TRBV12-3 or TRBV12-4 and TRBJ2-7, with D possibly matching TRBD1 (5 bases). V shed 5 bases and J shed 7 bases, with 12 bases lying between them. This CDR3 region has 12 residues. The CDR3 loop reads CASSQDSGEQYF. Written as DNA, the CDR3 is TGTGCCAGCAGTCAAGACAGTGGTGAGCAGTACTTC.

The chain recombines TRBV7-8 with TRBJ1-2; TRBD1 agrees at 7 bases. The CDR3 has 14 residues. Germline-derived CDR1 and CDR2 are SGHVS and FQNEAQ. V gave up 0 bases and J gave up 8 bases; unmatched junction bases: 6. CDR3 DNA sequence: TGTGCCAGCAGCTTAGCCACAGGGGTGGGAGGCTACACCTTC. Amino acid sequence: CASSLATGVGGYTF.

The chain joins TRBV24-1 to TRBJ2-3, with 11 bases that match TRBD2. Germline V gives CDR1 KGHDR, CDR2 SFDVKD. This CDR3 spans 15 amino acids. The trim removed 4 bases at V and 2 bases at J, leaving 1 base unmatched. CDR3 region: CATSELAGATDTQYF. CDR3 DNA sequence: TGTGCCACCAGTGAACTAGCGGGAGCCACAGATACGCAGTATTTT.

This clonotype was observed a handful of times. The V and J genes are TRBV2 and TRBJ2-2; 9 bases align to TRBD1. Trimming at V came to 8 bases and at J to 2 bases, leaving 6 bases not matched to a gene. CDR1 SNHLY and CDR2 FYNNEI come from the germline V gene. The CDR3 runs to 15 residues. CDR3 residues: CASLSDRGNTGELFF. CDR3 in DNA: TGTGCCAGCCTGTCGGACAGGGGCAACACCGGGGAGCTGTTTTTT.